These T cell receptor beta chains were read from a single sample in a study of blood T cell repertoires in COVID-19. This table comes from immunoSEQ multiplex PCR, and its TCRdb copy is limited to in-frame clones, with some not included. The data show 210,000 or so clones, with 80% seen just once and 7.4% held by the top ten. Sequenced sample: PBMCs or T cells enriched from blood (not recorded which). Receptor source: a woman aged 40 to 49 with acute COVID-19. The conserved cysteine and the conserved F or W are not part of the CDR3 here. The order of the fields is J gene, V gene, clone size, CDR3 protein. Size is omitted from some rows. Given values are once, few, many or a class for expanded clones.

j_call: TRBJ1-1
v_call: TRBV5-4
clone_size: .
cdr3_aa: ASSPPTGRNTEAF

j_call: TRBJ2-1
v_call: TRBV5-4
clone_size: .
cdr3_aa: ASSAEWTDYNEQF

j_call: TRBJ2-2
v_call: TRBV6-5
clone_size: .
cdr3_aa: ASRGGGRNTGELF

j_call: TRBJ1-1
v_call: TRBV4-3
clone_size: .
cdr3_aa: ASSQRQGGASEAF

j_call: TRBJ2-7
v_call: TRBV24-1
clone_size: .
cdr3_aa: ATTWSGADEQY

j_call: TRBJ2-5
v_call: TRBV11-3
clone_size: .
cdr3_aa: ASSLGTRGSRETQY

j_call: TRBJ2-3
v_call: TRBV7-2
clone_size: .
cdr3_aa: ASSATSGPRY

j_call: TRBJ2-7
v_call: TRBV12-3/TRBV12-4
clone_size: .
cdr3_aa: ASRAGGSYEQY

j_call: TRBJ2-5
v_call: TRBV3-1/TRBV3-2
clone_size: .
cdr3_aa: ASSQDPNPGPGGREETQY

j_call: TRBJ2-7
v_call: TRBV7-2
clone_size: few
cdr3_aa: ASSLRGVRVNEQY

j_call: TRBJ2-7
v_call: TRBV5-6
clone_size: few
cdr3_aa: ASSARGVWDRPTYEQY

j_call: TRBJ1-3
v_call: TRBV27
clone_size: .
cdr3_aa: ASSLSRQGDYTIY

j_call: TRBJ1-1
v_call: TRBV7-8
clone_size: .
cdr3_aa: ASSLPGNTEAF

j_call: TRBJ1-2
v_call: TRBV4-3
clone_size: .
cdr3_aa: ASNTEGVRGGYT

j_call: TRBJ1-2
v_call: TRBV14
clone_size: .
cdr3_aa: ASSPKTGAGYT

j_call: TRBJ2-1
v_call: TRBV6-5
clone_size: .
cdr3_aa: ASSYSGTGSSNEQF

j_call: TRBJ1-5
v_call: TRBV2
clone_size: once
cdr3_aa: ASRPGQGYQPQH

j_call: TRBJ1-2
v_call: TRBV27
clone_size: .
cdr3_aa: ASSLSTGLGWGYT

j_call: TRBJ1-2
v_call: TRBV15
clone_size: .
cdr3_aa: ATSLSGFGYT